This T cell receptor beta chain was recovered during a study of cytomegalovirus exposure and HLA in healthy donors. In the study overall: The study placed roughly four fifths of its 398 genotyped donors in the Caucasian-associated ancestry cluster. Study-level points and caveats: In terms of immune exposure information, only CMV serostatus was available. Later examination showed HLA-associated TCR beta chains had greater clonal expansion than equally common others.

V trimming: 5 bases; J trimming: 0 bases; junction bases outside the gene matches: 6. Germline values: CDR1 SEHNR, CDR2 FQNEAQ (reference sequence). The CDR3 extends over 17 amino acids. The PCR employed 60 Vbeta primers together with 13 Jbeta primers. Data came from immunoSEQ multiplex PCR; TCRdb stores just in-frame clones and leaves some out. The sample contains 150,000 or so clones, 82% of which appear only once. This clone came up a few times. The antigen remains unidentified. This receptor was identified in a male donor in good health and CMV-seropositive. Material: PBMCs. V gene TRBV7-9 combines with J gene TRBJ2-6, with 8 nucleotides matching TRBD1. This chain's CDR3 is CASSEQGGHSGANVLTF. DNA of the CDR3: TGTGCCAGCAGCGAACAGGGGGGTCACTCTGGGGCCAACGTCCTGACTTTC. Based on the CDR3 plus reference TRBV7-9 and TRBJ2-6, the full variable domain is DTGVSQNPRHKITKRGQNVTFRCDPISEHNRLYWYRQTLGQGPEFLTYFQNEAQLEKSRLLSDRFSAERPKGSFSTLEIQRTEQGDSAMYLCASSEQGGHSGANVLTFGAGSRLTVL.